The clone carrying this TCR beta chain has a handful of counts. Its antigen remains unidentified. Libraries for TCR beta were made by quantitative 5'-RACE with molecular barcodes. One entry per CDR3 protein results from TCRdb running MiXCR on the 5' RACE reads. The sample records about 100,000 distinct CDR3 sequences, around 24% being singletons. The germline CDR1 and CDR2 sequences are MGHDK and SYGVNS. CDR3 length: 13 amino acids. Trimming left V 6 bases short and J 2 bases short, with 10 bases between. The data originate from a study of CD8 T cells in ankylosing spondylitis. Study findings and constraints: Reported data indicate significant enrichment of disease-linked clones within matched ankylosing spondylitis synovial fluid. It appeared that ankylosing spondylitis blood was characterized by a TCR beta motif of fewer than ten highly homologous variants.

Sequences were obtained from synovial fluid, either unsorted or a sorted T cell fraction (not recorded which). The clonotype comes from a male donor with ankylosing spondylitis. The V call is TRBV25-1, the J call TRBJ1-2; D is unresolved. Here the CDR3 reads CASSLAGNYGYTF. The CDR3 bases are TGTGCCAGCAGCCTTGCGGGGAACTATGGCTACACCTTC.